Listed below are T cell receptor beta chains from one sample, sequenced in a study of type 1 regulatory T cells. Their antigen targets remain unknown. TCRdb redid the calling of the reads with MiXCR, one entry per CDR3 protein. The table includes about 68,000 distinct CDR3 sequences, about 69% detected once. The specimen sequenced was cultured T cells, either the whole culture or a sorted T cell fraction (not recorded which). Receptors originate from a human donor in good health. Each CDR3 is given with its conserved first and last residue. The D gene is left open where the match is weak. The size of a clone is reported for some rows only, either as once, few or many, or as a class for expanded clones.

.,TRBJ1-3,TRBV5-1,.,TGCGCCAGCCAGGGCTCTGGAAACACCATATATTTT,CASQGSGNTIYF
.,TRBJ1-1,TRBV3-2,.,TGTGCCAGCAGCCAAGTTAATCGGGGGAACACTGAAGCTTTCTTT,CASSQVNRGNTEAFF
TRBD1,TRBJ2-1,TRBV12-3/TRBV12-4,.,TGTGCCAGCAGAGAGACAGGGGTCTATTACAATGAGCAGTTCTTC,CASRETGVYYNEQFF
.,TRBJ1-2,TRBV15,few,TGTGCCACCAGCCATGCCGTCCTGGGGGGACATGGCTACACCTTC,CATSHAVLGGHGYTF
.,TRBJ2-1,TRBV11-2,.,TGTGCCAGCAGCTTACCATGGTCCCGGACTAACAATGAGCAGTTCTTC,CASSLPWSRTNNEQFF
TRBD1,TRBJ2-1,TRBV2,.,TGTGCCAGCAGCCCGACAGGGGGGGACAGGGGGCTAAATGGGCAGTTCTTC,CASSPTGGDRGLNGQFF
.,TRBJ2-1,TRBV5-1,.,TGCGCCAGCAGCCAGAGACGTACTACTCTCGATGAGCAGTTCTTC,CASSQRRTTLDEQFF
.,TRBJ2-1,TRBV3-1,few,TGTGCCAGCAGAACTAGCAACAATGAGCAGTTCTTC,CASRTSNNEQFF
.,TRBJ1-1,TRBV2,few,TGTGCCAACGAAGGGCCCCTAGGGCCTGAAGCTTTCTTT,CANEGPLGPEAFF
.,TRBJ1-1,TRBV7-8,.,TGTGCCAGCAGCGACGTTAGTAGGCGGTTGAACACTGAAGCTTTCTTT,CASSDVSRRLNTEAFF
.,TRBJ1-3,TRBV5-1,.,TGCGCCAGCAGCTTGGTGGGGCTGCCCGGAAACACCATATATTTT,CASSLVGLPGNTIYF
TRBD1,TRBJ1-6,TRBV20-1,.,TGCAGTGCTAGAGGTTCCGGGACAGGGTTAACACCCCTCCACTTT,CSARGSGTGLTPLHF
.,TRBJ2-1,TRBV20-1,few,TGCAGTGCTACCCGGGACCCCGGGCTAGGGAATGAGCAGTTCTTC,CSATRDPGLGNEQFF
TRBD1,TRBJ2-2,TRBV7-2,once,TGTGCCAGCAGCCCTCGACAGGGATTCGCCGGGGAGCTGTTTTTT,CASSPRQGFAGELFF
.,TRBJ1-1,TRBV12-3/TRBV12-4,.,TGTGCCAGCACTATAGACAGCACCTCCACTGAAGCTTTCTTT,CASTIDSTSTEAFF
.,TRBJ2-3,TRBV29-1,.,TGCAGCGTTGAAGATCCCCGGGCGACAGCCGGCACAGATACGCAGTATTTT,CSVEDPRATAGTDTQYF
.,TRBJ2-7,TRBV25-1,once,TGTGCCAGCAGTGATAGCGGCACTACCTACGAGCAGTACTTC,CASSDSGTTYEQYF
.,TRBJ1-5,TRBV10-1,.,TGCGCCAGCAGTGTAGGGCCCAATCAGCCCCAGCATTTT,CASSVGPNQPQHF
.,TRBJ2-7,TRBV6-5,.,TGTGCCAGCAGTTACATGAGCTCCTACGAGCAGTACTTC,CASSYMSSYEQYF
.,TRBJ2-7,TRBV20-1,medium-sized,TGCAGTGCTTCGGACGAGCAAAAGCAGTACTTC,CSASDEQKQYF
.,TRBJ1-6,TRBV4-2,.,TGTGCCAGCAGCCAAGATTTAAGTAACGGCAATTCACCCCTCCACTTT,CASSQDLSNGNSPLHF
TRBD2,TRBJ2-1,TRBV11-1,.,TGTGCCAGCAGAAGAACTAGCGGAAACAATGAGCAGTTCTTC,CASRRTSGNNEQFF
.,TRBJ2-2,TRBV19,.,TGTGCCAGTACCCCCGGGGCGGCAATGACCGGGGAGCTGTTTTTT,CASTPGAAMTGELFF
.,TRBJ2-2,TRBV20-1,few,TGCAGTGCTAGCCTCCCCGCAGGGATAAGAACCGGGGAGCTGTTTTTT,CSASLPAGIRTGELFF
.,TRBJ1-6,TRBV28,.,TGTGCCAGCACTGGCTGGGACTCCTTATTCGATAATTCACCCCTCCACTTT,CASTGWDSLFDNSPLHF
.,TRBJ2-5,TRBV6-2/TRBV6-3,medium-sized,TGTGCCAGCAGTTGGACGGGAGTACCGTCGGAGACCCAGTACTTC,CASSWTGVPSETQYF
.,TRBJ2-3,TRBV20-1,.,TGCAGTGCTTATGAACTCCAGGGTACAGATACGCAGTATTTT,CSAYELQGTDTQYF
.,TRBJ2-7,TRBV18,.,TGTGCCAGCTCACCTAGGGACGGTTACGAGCAGTACTTC,CASSPRDGYEQYF
.,TRBJ2-6,TRBV6-6,.,TGTGCCAGCAGTTACAACAGGAACTCTGGGGCCAACGTCCTGACTTTC,CASSYNRNSGANVLTF
.,TRBJ1-1,TRBV12-3/TRBV12-4,few,TGTGCCAGCAGTTCCCGAGGGCGAGGGGGCACTGAAGCTTTCTTT,CASSSRGRGGTEAFF
TRBD2,TRBJ2-1,TRBV20-1,.,TGCAGTGCCGGGGGTCTCGGGAGGGAATGGAATGAGCAGTTCTTC,CSAGGLGREWNEQFF
.,TRBJ1-5,TRBV3-1,few,TGTGCCAGCAGCCAAGCGTCCCTCCAGACTGATCAGCCCCAGCATTTT,CASSQASLQTDQPQHF